The clone carrying this T cell receptor beta chain has at least ten counts. Unique molecular identifiers were built into the TCRbeta library. TCRdb independently ran MiXCR on the PCR reads; one entry per CDR3 protein. The sample consists of around 93,000 distinct CDR3 sequences, 8% to 9% of them appearing once. Trimming removed 6 bases from V and 1 base from J, with 10 bases in between. The germline CDR1 and CDR2 sequences are DFQATT and SNEGSKA (reference sequence). This CDR3 region has 12 residues. The sample is drawn from a study of T-cell reconstitution after alpha-beta-depleted transplantation in children.

The chain uses TRBV20-1 and TRBJ2-7; D not certain. The material sequenced was PBMCs from the stem cell graft donor, taken from the stem cell graft. The source of this sequence is a human donor who donated a stem cell graft to a child with congenital amegakaryocytic thrombocytopenia. DNA for the CDR3: TGCAGTGCCCCAGACTCATCCTACGAGCAGTACTTC. It codes for CSAPDSSYEQYF.